Listed below are T cell receptor beta chains from one sample, sequenced in a study of PD-L1 blockade in urothelial cancer. Some clones are missing from TCRdb's copy, which holds only in-frame ones; the method was immunoSEQ multiplex PCR. Of around 27,000 clones in the sample, around 75% are singletons; the top ten hold around 2%. The sequences come from PBMCs, collected around atezolizumab (anti-PD-L1) treatment. The receptors were sampled from a man aged 45-65 years with urothelial cancer. CDR3s include the opening cysteine and the closing phenylalanine or tryptophan. The order of the fields is CDR3 protein, CDR3 DNA, V gene, clone size, J gene, D gene. A D gene is named only where the DNA matches it firmly. Rows give clone size only sometimes, using once, few, many, or a class for an expanded clone.

CDR3: CASSFTSGNTGELFF
DNA: TGTGCCAGCAGCTTTACTAGCGGGAACACCGGGGAGCTGTTTTTT
V: TRBV7-2
size: -
J: TRBJ2-2
D: TRBD2

CDR3: CASSFWTGGKNTEAFF
DNA: TGTGCCAGCAGCTTCTGGACAGGGGGGAAGAACACTGAAGCTTTCTTT
V: TRBV5-6
size: medium-sized
J: TRBJ1-1
D: TRBD1

CDR3: CASSGRQGITDTQYF
DNA: TGTGCCAGCAGCGGAAGACAGGGAATAACAGATACGCAGTATTTT
V: TRBV5-4
size: -
J: TRBJ2-3
D: TRBD1

CDR3: CASSPLRGGGSSGGTGELFF
DNA: TGTGCCAGCTCACCACTGCGCGGGGGAGGATCCAGTGGTGGGACCGGGGAGCTGTTTTTT
V: TRBV18
size: -
J: TRBJ2-2
D: TRBD2

CDR3: CASSDLAGGRSEQFF
DNA: TGTGCCAGTAGTGATCTAGCGGGGGGGCGTAGTGAGCAGTTCTTC
V: TRBV19
size: -
J: TRBJ2-1
D: TRBD2

CDR3: CASSSLGQGGSYNEQFF
DNA: TGTGCCAGCAGCTCCTTAGGACAGGGGGGGTCCTACAATGAGCAGTTCTTC
V: TRBV5-4
size: -
J: TRBJ2-1
D: TRBD1

CDR3: CASSESERPSYGYTF
DNA: TGTGCCAGCAGTGAATCAGAGAGGCCTAGCTATGGCTACACCTTC
V: TRBV25-1
size: medium-sized
J: TRBJ1-2
D: -

CDR3: CASSPYTGTTGELFF
DNA: TGTGCCAGCTCCCCATATACAGGGACCACCGGGGAGCTGTTTTTT
V: TRBV18
size: -
J: TRBJ2-2
D: -

CDR3: CASSLVGGRTEAFF
DNA: TGTGCCAGCAGCCTAGTGGGGGGTAGGACTGAAGCTTTCTTT
V: TRBV14
size: few
J: TRBJ1-1
D: -

CDR3: CASSMGGSYNEQFF
DNA: TGTGCCAGTAGTATGGGGGGCTCCTACAATGAGCAGTTCTTC
V: TRBV19
size: -
J: TRBJ2-1
D: -

CDR3: CASSPGQKVQPQHF
DNA: TGTGCCAGCTCACCAGGGCAGAAAGTGCAGCCCCAGCATTTT
V: TRBV18
size: -
J: TRBJ1-5
D: -

CDR3: CAWSSLRSTDTQYF
DNA: TGTGCCTGGAGTTCCCTCCGGAGCACAGATACGCAGTATTTT
V: TRBV30
size: -
J: TRBJ2-3
D: -

CDR3: CASSIAQGWTEQFF
DNA: TGTGCCAGTAGTATCGCTCAGGGGTGGACTGAGCAGTTCTTC
V: TRBV19
size: -
J: TRBJ2-1
D: -

CDR3: CASSDSPRHNEQFF
DNA: TGTGCCAGCAGTGATTCCCCGAGGCACAATGAGCAGTTCTTC
V: TRBV25-1
size: -
J: TRBJ2-1
D: -

CDR3: CASSHPEGRPYNEQFF
DNA: TGCGCCAGCAGTCACCCGGAGGGTAGGCCTTACAATGAGCAGTTCTTC
V: TRBV5-1
size: -
J: TRBJ2-1
D: -

CDR3: CASRRQGRTDTQYF
DNA: TGCGCCAGCAGACGACAGGGCCGCACAGATACGCAGTATTTT
V: TRBV10-2
size: -
J: TRBJ2-3
D: TRBD1

CDR3: CASSLGQGLSYEQYF
DNA: TGTGCCAGCAGTTTGGGACAGGGTCTGTCCTACGAGCAGTACTTC
V: TRBV6-5
size: -
J: TRBJ2-7
D: TRBD1

CDR3: CASSVTTNYGYTF
DNA: TGTGCCAGCAGCGTGACAACAAACTATGGCTACACCTTC
V: TRBV5-4
size: -
J: TRBJ1-2
D: -

CDR3: CASSPATGGTNEKLFF
DNA: TGCGCCAGCAGCCCCGCGACGGGGGGAACTAATGAAAAACTGTTTTTT
V: TRBV4-1
size: -
J: TRBJ1-4
D: -

CDR3: CASSYGQTSNQPQHF
DNA: TGTGCCAGCAGTTACGGACAGACTAGCAATCAGCCCCAGCATTTT
V: TRBV6-5
size: -
J: TRBJ1-5
D: -

CDR3: CASSFGGTSSYNSPLHF
DNA: TGCGCCAGCAGCTTCGGAGGGACCAGCTCCTATAATTCACCCCTCCACTTT
V: TRBV5-1
size: -
J: TRBJ1-6
D: -

CDR3: CASSPQKGVYEQYF
DNA: TGTGCCAGCAGCCCCCAAAAGGGGGTCTACGAGCAGTACTTC
V: TRBV7-3
size: -
J: TRBJ2-7
D: -

CDR3: CASSYWTGTEAFF
DNA: TGTGCCAGCAGTTACTGGACAGGTACTGAAGCTTTCTTT
V: TRBV27
size: -
J: TRBJ1-1
D: TRBD1

CDR3: CASSLEGQGGYTF
DNA: TGTGCCAGCAGCTTAGAAGGACAGGGTGGCTACACCTTC
V: TRBV7-9
size: -
J: TRBJ1-2
D: TRBD1

CDR3: CASSPGTQVANVLTF
DNA: TGTGCCAGCAGTCCCGGGACACAGGTGGCCAACGTCCTGACTTTC
V: TRBV28
size: -
J: TRBJ2-6
D: -

CDR3: CASSSPGVNTGELFF
DNA: TGTGCCAGCAGCTCACCCGGGGTTAACACCGGGGAGCTGTTTTTT
V: TRBV7-9
size: -
J: TRBJ2-2
D: -